This T cell receptor beta chain was observed in a study of T cell responses to AZD1222 COVID-19 vaccine. Study-level results: Researchers took repertoire samples only after the peak T cell response had come.

Regarding this clone: No antigen is known for it.

CDR3 length: 14 amino acids. V lost 4 bases and J lost 4; bases outside the gene matches: 2. Germline assignment: CDR1 MDHEN and CDR2 SYDVKM. Only in-frame clones appear in the TCRdb table, and some are missing; sequencing was by immunoSEQ multiplex PCR. The profile shows tens of thousands of clones, around 89% of them singletons. The chain uses TRBV28 and TRBJ1-5; the match to TRBD1 covers 9 bases. This TCR derives from an adult in good health. The sequencing here drew on peripheral blood, taken on day 0 of AZD1222 vaccination. This CDR3 is CASSSGQGNQPQHF. The DNA of the CDR3 is TGTGCCAGCAGTTCCGGACAGGGGAATCAGCCCCAGCATTTT.